This T cell receptor (beta chain) originates from a study of tumor-infiltrating lymphocytes in oesophageal squamous cell carcinoma. TCRdb independently ran MiXCR on the PCR reads; one entry per CDR3 protein. The sample lists about 19,000 distinct CDR3 sequences; around 40% were seen once. In its sample, this clonotype was seen many times. V lost 3 bases and J lost 4, with 10 bases in between. Germline CDR1 and CDR2: SGHRS and YFSETQ. This CDR3 is built from 13 residues. This clonotype was sampled from a male donor with esophageal squamous cell carcinoma. This chain links TRBV5-1 with TRBJ2-5; TRBD1 might be the D (7 bases). Sequenced input: blood. DNA of the CDR3: TGCGCCAGCAGCTCAGGGGGGCGAGAGACCCAGTACTTC. Translation gives CASSSGGRETQYF.